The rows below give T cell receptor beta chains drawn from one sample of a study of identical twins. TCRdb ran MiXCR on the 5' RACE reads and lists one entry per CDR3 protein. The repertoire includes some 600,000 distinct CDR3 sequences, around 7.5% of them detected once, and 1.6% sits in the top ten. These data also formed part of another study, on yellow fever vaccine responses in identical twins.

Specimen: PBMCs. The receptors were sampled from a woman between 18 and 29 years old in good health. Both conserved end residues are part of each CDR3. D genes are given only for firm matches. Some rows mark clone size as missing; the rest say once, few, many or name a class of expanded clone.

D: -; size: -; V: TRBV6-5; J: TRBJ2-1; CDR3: CASSYGVGETYNEQFF; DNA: TGTGCCAGCAGTTACGGGGTGGGAGAGACCTACAATGAGCAGTTCTTC
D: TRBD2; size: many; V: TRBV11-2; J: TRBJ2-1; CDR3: CASSPRLAGSRNEQFF; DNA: TGTGCCAGCAGCCCGAGACTAGCGGGGAGCCGGAATGAGCAGTTCTTC
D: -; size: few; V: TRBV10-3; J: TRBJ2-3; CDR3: CAISETVGPTDTQYF; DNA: TGTGCCATCAGTGAGACGGTCGGCCCTACGGATACGCAGTATTTT
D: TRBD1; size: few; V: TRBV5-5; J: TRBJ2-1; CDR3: CASSSDRDHPNEQFF; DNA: TGTGCCAGCAGCAGCGACAGGGATCACCCCAATGAGCAGTTCTTC
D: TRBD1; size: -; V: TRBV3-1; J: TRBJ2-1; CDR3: CACSQVPAGGGVNNEQFF; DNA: TGTGCCTGCTCCCAAGTCCCGGCAGGGGGCGGAGTGAACAATGAGCAGTTCTTC
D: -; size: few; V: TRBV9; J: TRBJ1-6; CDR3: CASSDGYSPLHF; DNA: TGTGCCAGCAGCGATGGTTATTCACCCCTCCACTTT
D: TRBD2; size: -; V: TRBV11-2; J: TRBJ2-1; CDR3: CASTGGSGRASEQFF; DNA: TGTGCCAGCACAGGGGGAAGCGGGAGGGCCAGTGAGCAGTTCTTC
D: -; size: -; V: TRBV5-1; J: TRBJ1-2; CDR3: CASSLFGDAAGGYTF; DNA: TGCGCCAGCAGCTTGTTTGGGGACGCCGCCGGAGGCTACACCTTC
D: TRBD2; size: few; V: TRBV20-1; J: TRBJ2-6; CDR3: CSARPLAAGANVLTF; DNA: TGCAGTGCTAGACCTCTAGCGGCTGGGGCCAACGTCCTGACTTTC
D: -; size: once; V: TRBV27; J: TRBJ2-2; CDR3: CANSLIRHPNTGELFF; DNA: TGTGCCAACAGTTTAATACGACACCCGAACACCGGGGAGCTGTTTTTT
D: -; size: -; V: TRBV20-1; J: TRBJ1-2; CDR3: CSARNMGGYGYTF; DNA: TGCAGTGCTAGGAACATGGGAGGTTATGGCTACACCTTC
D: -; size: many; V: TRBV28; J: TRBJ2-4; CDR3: CASSLLRREAKNIQYF; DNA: TGTGCCAGCAGTTTACTCCGACGGGAAGCCAAAAACATTCAGTACTTC
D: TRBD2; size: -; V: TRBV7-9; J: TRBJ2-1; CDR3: CASRELASSYNEQFF; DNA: TGTGCCAGCAGAGAACTAGCGAGCTCCTACAATGAGCAGTTCTTC
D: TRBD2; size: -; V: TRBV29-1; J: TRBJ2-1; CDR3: CSVSTGGTSYNEQFF; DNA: TGCAGCGTTTCTACCGGGGGGACCTCCTACAATGAGCAGTTCTTC
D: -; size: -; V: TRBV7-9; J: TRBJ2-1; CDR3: CASSPVGRPGNEQFF; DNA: TGTGCCAGCAGCCCCGTGGGAAGGCCGGGCAATGAGCAGTTCTTC
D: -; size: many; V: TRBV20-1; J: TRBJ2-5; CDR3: CSARAPGETQYF; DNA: TGCAGTGCTAGAGCCCCGGGAGAGACCCAGTACTTC
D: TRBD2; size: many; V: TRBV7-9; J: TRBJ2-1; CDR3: CASSLAGAEQFF; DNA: TGTGCCAGCAGCCTAGCGGGAGCGGAGCAGTTCTTC
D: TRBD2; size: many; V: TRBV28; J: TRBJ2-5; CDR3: CASSLGIIARGGQETQYF; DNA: TGTGCCAGCAGTTTAGGCATAATCGCGCGGGGGGGCCAAGAGACCCAGTACTTC
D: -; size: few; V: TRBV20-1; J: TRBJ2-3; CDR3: CSASLPVTDTQYF; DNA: TGCAGTGCTAGTTTACCGGTCACAGATACGCAGTATTTT
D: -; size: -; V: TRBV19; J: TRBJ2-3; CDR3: CASSKPGISGAVGDTQYF; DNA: TGTGCCAGTAGCAAACCCGGGATATCCGGGGCGGTTGGGGATACGCAGTATTTT
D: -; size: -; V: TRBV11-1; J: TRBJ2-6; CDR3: CASSTRDKRSSGANVLTF; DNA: TGTGCCAGCAGCACCCGGGACAAAAGGAGCTCTGGGGCCAACGTCCTGACTTTC
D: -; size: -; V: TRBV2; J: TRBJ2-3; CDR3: CASSPGTLSTDTQYF; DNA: TGTGCCAGCAGTCCTGGGACGCTGAGCACAGATACGCAGTATTTT
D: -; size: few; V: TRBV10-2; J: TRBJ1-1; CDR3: CASSAFGTEAFF; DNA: TGCGCCAGCAGTGCATTTGGGACTGAAGCTTTCTTT
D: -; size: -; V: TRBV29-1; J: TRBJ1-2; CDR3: CSVDRREYGGYTF; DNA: TGCAGCGTTGATCGCAGGGAATACGGTGGCTACACCTTC
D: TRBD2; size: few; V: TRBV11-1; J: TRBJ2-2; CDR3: CASSLGTSGSERTGELFF; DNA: TGTGCCAGCAGCCTGGGGACTAGCGGGAGTGAACGGACCGGGGAGCTGTTTTTT
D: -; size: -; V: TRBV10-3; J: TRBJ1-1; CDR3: CAISDQIEAFF; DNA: TGTGCCATCAGTGATCAAATTGAAGCTTTCTTT
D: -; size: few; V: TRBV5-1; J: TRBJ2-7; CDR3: CASSPHDGPYEQYF; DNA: TGCGCCAGCAGCCCGCATGACGGGCCCTACGAGCAGTACTTC
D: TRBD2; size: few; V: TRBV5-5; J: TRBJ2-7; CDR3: CASSLDGTITYEQYF; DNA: TGTGCCAGCAGCTTGGATGGGACTATCACCTACGAGCAGTACTTC
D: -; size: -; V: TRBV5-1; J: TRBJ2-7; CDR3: CASSWGVPPYEQYF; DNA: TGCGCCAGCAGCTGGGGGGTCCCCCCCTACGAGCAGTACTTC
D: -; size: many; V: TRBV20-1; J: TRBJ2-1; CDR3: CSATSFRYSEQFF; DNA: TGCAGTGCTACCTCATTCCGGTACAGTGAGCAGTTCTTC
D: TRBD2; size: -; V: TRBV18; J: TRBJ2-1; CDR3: CASSPPVGGVDRLEQFF; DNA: TGTGCCAGCTCACCTCCCGTGGGGGGGGTCGACCGATTAGAGCAGTTCTTC
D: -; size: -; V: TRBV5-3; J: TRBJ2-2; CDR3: CASVPSLNSGELFF; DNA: TGTGCCAGCGTCCCTAGCCTGAACAGCGGGGAGCTGTTTTTT
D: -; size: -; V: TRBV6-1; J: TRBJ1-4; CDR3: CASIVKDGFNEKLFF; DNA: TGTGCCAGCATCGTTAAGGACGGCTTTAATGAAAAACTGTTTTTT
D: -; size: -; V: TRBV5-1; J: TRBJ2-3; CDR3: CASSLEVGRFTDTQYF; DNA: TGCGCCAGCAGCTTGGAAGTGGGACGATTCACAGATACGCAGTATTTT
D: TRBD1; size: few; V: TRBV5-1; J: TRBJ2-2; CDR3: CASSVGGQQGTGELFF; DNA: TGCGCCAGCAGCGTAGGGGGACAGCAAGGCACCGGGGAGCTGTTTTTT
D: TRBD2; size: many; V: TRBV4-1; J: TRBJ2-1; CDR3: CASSQGTSSLSVLDEQFF; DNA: TGCGCCAGCAGCCAAGGGACTAGTTCGCTCTCTGTCCTCGATGAGCAGTTCTTC
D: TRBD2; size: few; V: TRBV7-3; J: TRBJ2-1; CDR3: CASSFRPGLAGYNEQFF; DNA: TGTGCCAGCAGCTTCCGGCCGGGACTAGCGGGATACAATGAGCAGTTCTTC
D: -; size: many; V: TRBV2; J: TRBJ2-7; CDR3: CASSRDPTYEQYF; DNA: TGTGCCAGCAGCCGGGACCCCACCTACGAGCAGTACTTC
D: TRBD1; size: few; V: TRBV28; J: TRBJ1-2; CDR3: CANARQGVNYGYTF; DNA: TGTGCCAACGCTCGGCAGGGGGTGAACTATGGCTACACCTTC
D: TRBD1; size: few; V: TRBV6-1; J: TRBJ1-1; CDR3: CASSPGTGGEGKAFF; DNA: TGTGCCAGCAGCCCCGGAACAGGGGGCGAAGGTAAGGCTTTCTTT
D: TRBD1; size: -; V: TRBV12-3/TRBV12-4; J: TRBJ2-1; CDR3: CASSPPTGTRQFF; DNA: TGTGCCAGCAGTCCTCCGACAGGGACCCGGCAGTTCTTC
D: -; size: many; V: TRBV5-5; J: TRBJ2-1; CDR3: CASDWDGLYNEQFF; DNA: TGTGCCAGCGATTGGGACGGCCTTTACAATGAGCAGTTCTTC
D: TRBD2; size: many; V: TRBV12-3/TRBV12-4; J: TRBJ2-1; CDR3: CASREIAGGLEQFF; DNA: TGTGCCAGCAGAGAAATAGCGGGGGGGCTTGAGCAGTTCTTC
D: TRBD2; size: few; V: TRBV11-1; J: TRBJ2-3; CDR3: CASSFGPGLATRTDTQYF; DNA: TGTGCCAGCAGCTTCGGTCCGGGACTAGCGACTCGCACAGATACGCAGTATTTT
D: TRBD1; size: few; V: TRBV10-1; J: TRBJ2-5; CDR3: CASSRGTGPQETQYF; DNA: TGCGCCAGCAGCCGCGGGACAGGGCCTCAAGAGACCCAGTACTTC
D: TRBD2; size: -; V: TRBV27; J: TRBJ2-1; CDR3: CASSLNWREGVSNEQFF; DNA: TGTGCCAGCAGTTTAAATTGGCGGGAGGGTGTCTCCAATGAGCAGTTCTTC